This passage covers 26 T cell receptor beta chains from one sample sequenced in a study of blood T cell repertoires in COVID-19. The assay was immunoSEQ multiplex PCR, and TCRdb's table has in-frame clones only and misses some. This sample has 150,000 to 190,000 clones; approximately 79% occur once, and the top ten carry around 7%. The material sequenced was PBMCs or T cells enriched from blood (not recorded which). These receptors were obtained from a man between 45 and 60 years old who had recovered from COVID-19.

The chain combines TRBV5-1 with TRBJ2-2; TRBD1 agrees at 8 bases. V lost 4 bases to trimming and J lost 0 bases; unmatched junction nucleotides: 5. Germline V gene sequence: CDR1 SGHRS, CDR2 YFSETQ. The CDR3 sequence is 16 residues long. Written as DNA, the CDR3 is TGCGCCAGCAGCGCAAGGACAGGGTCGAACACCGGGGAGCTGTTTTTT. It encodes CASSARTGSNTGELFF.

The chain recombines TRBV3-1 (or the pseudogene TRBV3-2) with TRBJ2-7; TRBD2 agrees at 12 bases. CDR1 is LGHDT and CDR2 is YNNKEL in the germline V gene (reference sequence). This CDR3 has 19 amino acids. Unmatched junction bases numbered 15, after V lost 0 bases and J lost 6 bases. This CDR3 reads CASSQDFLAGGSRLGEQYF. Written as DNA, the CDR3 is TGTGCCAGCAGCCAAGATTTCCTAGCGGGGGGGAGCCGGCTTGGCGAGCAGTACTTC.

Note on this clone: An end of the junction does not agree with germline; a read error may underlie this. The gene calls are TRBV3-1 (or the pseudogene TRBV3-2) and TRBJ1-5, with no clear D. CDR3 length: 13 residues. CDR1 is LGHDT and CDR2 is YNNKEL in the germline V gene (reference sequence). CDR3 DNA sequence: TGTGCCAGCAGCCAACTAAGCACTCAGCCCCAGCATTTT. This gives the protein CASSQLSTQPQHF.

The chain couples TRBV19 to TRBJ1-1, with 8 bases lining up with TRBD1. CDR1 and CDR2 from the germline V gene are LNHDA and SQIVND (reference sequence). V was clipped by 6 bases and J by 4 bases; unmatched bases: 7. CDR3 length: 14 residues. The CDR3 sequence: CASRKQGETTEAFF. The CDR3 DNA follows: TGTGCCAGTAGGAAACAGGGGGAGACCACTGAAGCTTTCTTT. The full variable domain, with the rest looked up from reference TRBV19 and TRBJ1-1, is DGGITQSPKYLFRKEGQNVTLSCEQNLNHDAMYWYRQDPGQGLRLIYYSQIVNDFQKGDIAEGYSVSREKKESFPLTVTSAQKNPTAFYLCASRKQGETTEAFFGQGTRLTVV.

The chain is built from TRBV9 and TRBJ2-3, with 14 bases that match TRBD2. Losses at the gene ends were 3 bases for V and 3 bases for J; bases not matched to a gene: 12. The V gene's germline CDR1 is SGDLS and CDR2 YYNGEE. The CDR3 runs 19 residues. The CDR3 protein is CASSGLTSGGAGSTDTQYF. Here the CDR3 DNA reads TGTGCCAGCAGCGGACTGACTAGCGGGGGGGCCGGGTCGACAGATACGCAGTATTTT.

V gene TRBV6-5 combines with J gene TRBJ1-2, with D hard to call. CDR1 is MNHEY and CDR2 is SVGAGI in the germline V gene. The CDR3 consists of 13 residues. Trimming left V 2 bases short and J 7 bases short, with 11 bases between. In DNA, the CDR3 is TGTGCCAGCAGTTACGATTCCCGCGGTGGCTACACCTTC. Protein sequence: CASSYDSRGGYTF.

The chain is built from TRBV10-3 and TRBJ1-2, with D tentatively TRBD1 (6 bases). V lost 3 bases to trimming and J lost 12 bases, with 14 bases between them. The CDR3 totals 12 residues. Germline V lookup: CDR1 ENHRY, CDR2 SYGVKD. This CDR3 reads CAISETGRVDTF. The CDR3 bases are TGTGCCATCAGTGAAACAGGGCGCGTCGACACCTTC.

The V call is TRBV2, the J call TRBJ2-2; 10 positions match TRBD2. The junction had 5 bases not matched to a gene; V was cut back by 3 bases and J by 4 bases. The germline gives CDR1 SNHLY, CDR2 FYNNEI. This CDR3 spans 16 amino acids. This CDR3 reads CASSDSAGGVTGELFF. The CDR3 coding sequence is TGTGCCAGCAGTGATTCAGCGGGGGGGGTCACCGGGGAGCTGTTTTTT.

The J gene is TRBJ2-2, the V gene TRBV11-2, with D hard to call. V gave up 1 base and J gave up 2 bases, with 11 bases separating them. The CDR3 spans 16 residues. CDR1 and CDR2 (germline): SGHAT, FQNNGV. Here the CDR3 DNA reads TGTGCCAGCAGCTTAGCCTCTTACAGTAACACCGGGGAGCTGTTTTTT. It encodes CASSLASYSNTGELFF. The full variable domain, its missing parts supplied by reference TRBV11-2 and TRBJ2-2, is EAGVAQSPRYKIIEKRQSVAFWCNPISGHATLYWYQQILGQGPKLLIQFQNNGVVDDSQLPKDRFSAERLKGVDSTLKIQPAKLEDSAVYLCASSLASYSNTGELFFGEGSRLTVL.

The V and J genes are TRBV6-2 or TRBV6-3 and TRBJ2-1; 7 bases agree with TRBD2. CDR3 size: 15 residues. The J segment lost 2 bases and the V segment lost 3 bases, leaving 4 bases of the junction unmatched. Germline V gene sequence: CDR1 MNHEY, CDR2 SVGEGT. The CDR3 spells CASSYERGTYNEQFF. CDR3 DNA sequence: TGTGCCAGCAGTTATGAGCGGGGAACCTACAATGAGCAGTTCTTC.

This chain uses TRBV6-5 with TRBJ1-2; D possibly corresponds to TRBD1 (5 bases). CDR3 size: 15 residues. From germline, CDR1 is MNHEY and CDR2 SVGAGI. V was shortened by 4 bases and J by 3 bases, with 15 bases between the two germline ends. The CDR3 region is CASSWTRVGDYGYTF. Written as DNA, the CDR3 is TGTGCCAGCAGTTGGACAAGAGTGGGCGACTATGGCTACACCTTC.

This chain joins TRBV7-2 and TRBJ2-3; 11 bases line up with TRBD2. The CDR3 loop spans 15 amino acids. Germline CDR1 reads SGHTA; CDR2 reads FQGNSA. Trimming removed 0 bases from V and 10 bases from J; junction bases left unmatched: 6. The CDR3 spells CASSLAPLAGEAQYF. DNA for the CDR3: TGTGCCAGCAGCTTAGCCCCACTAGCGGGGGAGGCGCAGTATTTT.

This chain links TRBV27 with TRBJ1-5, with D unclear. Germline V CDR1 and CDR2: MNHEY, SMNVEV (reference sequence). Trimming removed 5 bases from V and 5 bases from J, with 13 bases in between. There are 14 residues in the CDR3. The CDR3 DNA reads as TGTGCCAGCAGTAGTCTCCACCGGGATCAGCCCCAGCATTTT. This translates into CASSSLHRDQPQHF.

The V call is TRBV11-3, the J call TRBJ2-5, with 7 bases lining up with TRBD1. This CDR3 has 14 amino acids. Germline assignment: CDR1 SGHNT and CDR2 YENEEA. V shed 6 bases and J 5 bases; nucleotides not matched to a gene: 9. The CDR3 sequence is CASSVRDSGETQYF. The DNA of the CDR3 is TGTGCCAGCAGTGTCCGGGACAGTGGGGAGACCCAGTACTTC.

The chain joins TRBV19 to TRBJ2-3; TRBD1 agrees at 7 bases. The germline CDR1 and CDR2 sequences are LNHDA and SQIVND (reference sequence). Losses at the gene ends were 8 bases for V and 2 bases for J; bases not matched to a gene: 13. The CDR3 runs 16 residues. The CDR3 sequence is CASDTGVQINTDTQYF. CDR3 nucleotides: TGTGCCAGTGATACAGGGGTGCAAATCAACACAGATACGCAGTATTTT.

This rearrangement joins TRBV15 to TRBJ1-1; 8 nucleotides align to TRBD1. This CDR3 has 15 residues. Germline V gene sequence: CDR1 LNHNV, CDR2 YYDKDF (reference sequence). Trimming removed 1 base from V and 4 bases from J; junction bases left unmatched: 5. CDR3 DNA sequence: TGTGCCACCAGCAGAGGGACAGGGTGGGTCACTGAAGCTTTCTTT. Residues: CATSRGTGWVTEAFF.

This clone was counted at least ten times. This CDR3 is also generated by other DNA sequences in the sample. The chain combines TRBV12-3 or TRBV12-4 with TRBJ1-5; TRBD1 matches at 7 bases. Losses at the gene ends were 6 bases for V and 7 bases for J; bases not matched to a gene: 6. The CDR3 contains 13 residues. The CDR3 region has the DNA TGTGCCAGCAGCCCTACAGGGGCCCAGCCCCAGCATTTT. Protein: CASSPTGAQPQHF.

Regarding this clone: Other nucleotide sequences in the sample specify the same CDR3. The CDR3 nucleotides read TGTGCCAGTAGTATACCCGGGTCGAACACTGAAGCTTTCTTT. Amino acid sequence: CASSIPGSNTEAFF. The chain couples TRBV19 to TRBJ1-1, with D unresolved. The CDR3 consists of 14 residues. CDR1 LNHDA and CDR2 SQIVND come from the germline V gene (reference sequence). Trimming cost V 2 bases and J 1 base, with 8 bases left between them.

The V gene is TRBV18, the J gene TRBJ1-2, with D uncertain. V shed 5 bases and J shed 1 base, with 14 bases lying between them. From germline, CDR1 is KGHSH and CDR2 LQKENI. This CDR3 has 15 residues. This chain's CDR3 is CASSGHKSFNYGYTF. The CDR3 region has the DNA TGTGCCAGCTCAGGGCACAAGAGTTTTAACTATGGCTACACCTTC.

This chain connects TRBV9 to TRBJ1-1, with D possibly matching TRBD1 (6 bases). Germline loops: CDR1 SGDLS, CDR2 YYNGEE. V was pared by 0 bases and J by 11 bases, with 20 bases between. CDR3 size: 15 residues. CDR3 protein: CASSVAQGPFPLAFF. As DNA, the CDR3 is TGTGCCAGCAGCGTAGCACAGGGACCTTTCCCGTTGGCTTTCTTT.

The chain links TRBV12-5 to TRBJ1-1, with 7 bases matching TRBD1. The trim removed 2 bases at V and 2 bases at J, leaving 11 bases unmatched. This CDR3 has 17 residues. Per the germline V gene, CDR1 is LGHNT and CDR2 is FRNRAP. The CDR3 DNA reads TGTGCTAGTGGTTTGCGGGTGACAGGGTATCTAAACACTGAAGCTTTCTTT. Protein product: CASGLRVTGYLNTEAFF.

The V gene is TRBV7-9, the J gene TRBJ2-7, with TRBD2 identical over 10 bases. V trimming: 5 bases; J trimming: 2 bases; junction bases outside the gene matches: 6. This CDR3 contains 15 residues. CDR1 and CDR2 from the germline V gene are SEHNR and FQNEAQ (reference sequence). The CDR3 reads CASSPQLAGAYEQYF. CDR3 DNA sequence: TGTGCCAGCAGCCCCCAGCTAGCGGGAGCCTACGAGCAGTACTTC.

The V call is TRBV3-1 (or the pseudogene TRBV3-2), the J call TRBJ2-7; TRBD1 aligns across 9 bases. The CDR3 extends over 15 amino acids. Germline V lookup: CDR1 LGHDT, CDR2 YNNKEL (reference sequence). V was pared by 4 bases and J by 7 bases, with 11 bases of the junction left unmatched. CDR3 residues: CASSPRDRAFMEQYF. The CDR3 nucleotides read TGTGCCAGCAGCCCCCGGGACAGGGCTTTCATGGAGCAGTACTTC.

The chain is built from TRBV7-8 and TRBJ1-6; 8 bases agree with TRBD1. The CDR3 consists of 15 residues. Germline V gives CDR1 SGHVS, CDR2 FQNEAQ. V trimming: 2 bases; J trimming: 7 bases; junction bases outside the gene matches: 4. CDR3 in amino acids: CASSLRTGSNSPLHF. For the CDR3, the DNA is TGTGCCAGCAGCTTAAGGACAGGGTCAAATTCACCCCTCCACTTT.

This chain links TRBV30 with TRBJ2-7, with 8 positions matching TRBD2. Germline CDR1 is GTSNPN and CDR2 is SVGIG (reference sequence). V lost 4 bases to trimming and J lost 4 bases; unmatched junction nucleotides: 9. This CDR3 region has 14 residues. This chain's CDR3 is CAWTLGGVIYEQYF. The CDR3 region has the DNA TGTGCCTGGACCCTCGGGGGGGTAATTTACGAGCAGTACTTC. The whole variable domain, remainder taken from reference TRBV30 and TRBJ2-7, is SQTIHQWPATLVQPVGSPLSLECTVEGTSNPNLYWYRQAAGRGLQLLFYSVGIGQISSEVPQNLSASRPQDRQFILSSKKLLLSDSGFYLCAWTLGGVIYEQYFGPGTRLTVT.

This chain joins TRBV6-2 or TRBV6-3 and TRBJ1-6, with D tentatively TRBD1 (6 bases). The CDR3 runs 17 residues. Deletions cut 4 bases from V and 10 bases from J, with 23 bases between. Per germline, CDR1 MNHEY and CDR2 SVGEGT. DNA of the CDR3: TGTGCCAGCAGTTCGGGGGGGACCGGGACACCGTGGTCACCCCTCCACTTT. It codes for CASSSGGTGTPWSPLHF.